One and the same sample provided the 11 T cell receptor beta chains below, sequenced in a study of T cells in Graves' hyperthyroidism and ophthalmopathy. RNA transcripts were the template for amplifying TCR beta CDR3 regions. HTBI primers were the set used in a first-round RT-PCR of the TCR CDR3. TCRdb ran MiXCR on the multiplex PCR reads and lists one entry per CDR3 protein. Here the sample spans over 250,000 distinct CDR3 sequences, less than 30% being singletons. The sample taken for sequencing was blood. The origin of the receptors is a man aged 35-49 years with Graves' hyperthyroidism that later progressed to Graves' ophthalmopathy.

The CDR3 sequence: CASRDEDTEAFF. DNA for the CDR3: TGTGCCAGTAGGGACGAGGACACTGAAGCTTTCTTT. The chain recombines TRBV28 with TRBJ1-1; D might be TRBD1 (5 bases). This CDR3 has 12 amino acids. Germline CDR1 MDHEN, CDR2 SYDVKM. V was trimmed by 9 bases and J by 3 bases, leaving 11 bases between them.

This clonotype was recorded many times. The chain employs TRBV11-2 and TRBJ2-5; maybe TRBD1 (6 bases). This CDR3 spans 15 amino acids. Germline V gene data show CDR1 as SGHAT and CDR2 as FQNNGV. The germline V and J ends were trimmed by 1 base and 5 bases, with 14 bases remaining between them. The DNA of the CDR3 is TGTGCCAGCAGCTTAGTTGGGACACTCGGTGAGACCCAGTACTTC. Its protein product is CASSLVGTLGETQYF.

The J gene is TRBJ1-3, the V gene TRBV5-1, with 9 bases identical to TRBD1. The length of the CDR3 is 16 residues. The germline gives CDR1 SGHRS, CDR2 YFSETQ. V lost 4 bases, J lost 3 bases, and 8 bases stayed unmatched. Here the CDR3 DNA reads TGCGCCAGCAGCCTTAGGACAGGGGAGTTTGGAAACACCATATATTTT. This encodes CASSLRTGEFGNTIYF.

The table lists this clonotype with many counts. The rearrangement links TRBV28 to TRBJ1-3; D unresolved. From germline, CDR1 is MDHEN and CDR2 SYDVKM. This CDR3 is 12 amino acids long. The V end was cut by 3 bases, the J end by 4 bases, with 4 bases between. The CDR3 protein is CASSFLGNTIYF. In DNA form, the CDR3 reads TGTGCCAGCAGTTTTCTGGGAAACACCATATATTTT.

The chain is built from TRBV12-3 or TRBV12-4 and TRBJ2-7; 7 nucleotides line up with TRBD2. V was pared by 3 bases and J by 4 bases, with 12 bases of the junction left unmatched. CDR3 length equals 16 residues. The CDR3 protein is CASSFIVGRGNYEQYF. In DNA, the CDR3 is TGTGCCAGCAGTTTCATCGTGGGGCGGGGGAATTACGAGCAGTACTTC.

This clonotype was counted at least ten times. V usage is TRBV6-1 and J usage is TRBJ2-7; D perhaps matches TRBD2 (5 bases). The CDR3 consists of 14 residues. Trimming shortened V by 10 bases and J by 2 bases, and 18 bases separated the two germline ends. From germline, CDR1 is MNHNS and CDR2 SASEGT. CDR3 sequence (DNA): TGTGCCATCGCACTCGGGAAACCCCCCTACGAGCAGTACTTC. It is translated as CAIALGKPPYEQYF.

The chain links TRBV12-5 to TRBJ1-5, with D maybe TRBD1 (5 bases). V lost 4 bases and J 1 base, leaving 14 bases between the germline ends. Germline-derived CDR1 and CDR2 are LGHNT and FRNRAP. The CDR3 loop spans 16 amino acids. The CDR3 loop reads CASGSQGGDSNQPQHF. As DNA, the CDR3 is TGTGCTAGTGGTTCCCAGGGAGGGGACAGCAATCAGCCCCAGCATTTT.

Here the CDR3 reads CASSYSSHTNPPNYGYTF. The CDR3 coding sequence is TGTGCCAGCAGTTACTCGAGCCACACCAACCCTCCTAACTATGGCTACACCTTC. V and J are TRBV6-2 or TRBV6-3 and TRBJ1-2; D is unresolved. V shed 0 bases and J shed 0 bases, with 17 bases lying between them. CDR3 length: 18 amino acids. Germline V gives CDR1 MNHEY, CDR2 SVGEGT.

The chain recombines TRBV6-2 or TRBV6-3 with TRBJ1-1; D is undetermined. V was cut by 4 bases and J by 0 bases, with 12 bases left in between. Germline CDR1 MNHEY, CDR2 SVGEGT. The CDR3 sequence is 15 residues long. Here the CDR3 reads CASSFRMGMNTEAFF. For the CDR3, the DNA is TGTGCCAGCAGTTTTCGGATGGGAATGAACACTGAAGCTTTCTTT.

This clonotype has ten or more counts. V usage is TRBV2 and J usage is TRBJ2-4; 8 bases are shared with TRBD1. This CDR3 is built from 14 residues. Trimming removed 3 bases from V and 8 bases from J; junction bases left unmatched: 6. Germline V gene lookup returns CDR1 SNHLY and CDR2 FYNNEI. CDR3 amino acids: CASSDVRGQDIQYF. In DNA, the CDR3 is TGTGCCAGCAGTGACGTCAGGGGGCAGGACATTCAGTACTTC. Drawing the rest from reference TRBV2 and TRBJ2-4, the complete variable domain is EPEVTQTPSHQVTQMGQEVILRCVPISNHLYFYWYRQILGQKVEFLVSFYNNEISEKSEIFDDQFSVERPDGSNFTLKIRSTKLEDSAMYFCASSDVRGQDIQYFGAGTRLSVL.

This clonotype was seen at least ten times. This chain links TRBV4-1 with TRBJ1-2; a weak D match, TRBD1 (5 bases). The germline gives CDR1 MGHRA, CDR2 YSYEKL. This CDR3 has 16 residues. Between the trimmed V and J ends, which lost 0 bases and 4 bases, there was a span of 15 bases. The CDR3 loop reads CASSQDETVKTYGYTF. DNA of the CDR3: TGCGCCAGCAGCCAAGATGAGACAGTGAAAACCTATGGCTACACCTTC.